The 21 T cell receptor beta chains below come from one sample, sequenced in a study of blood T cell repertoires in COVID-19. Clones were sequenced by immunoSEQ multiplex PCR, and TCRdb holds only the in-frame ones, with some missing. The sample shows roughly 100,000 clones, approximately 80% of them seen only once. The specimen was peripheral blood. The source is a man in his fifties or sixties with acute or convalescent COVID-19.

This clone was found once. V gene TRBV18 combines with J gene TRBJ1-5; 7 positions agree with TRBD1. This CDR3 comprises 15 residues. Germline V gene data show CDR1 as KGHSH and CDR2 as LQKENI. V trimming: 4 bases; J trimming: 4 bases; junction bases outside the gene matches: 7. CDR3 nucleotides: TGTGCCAGCTCACTCGGGGCAGGGGGAAATCAGCCCCAGCATTTT. It encodes CASSLGAGGNQPQHF. The full variable domain, its missing parts supplied by reference TRBV18 and TRBJ1-5, is NAGVMQNPRHLVRRRGQEARLRCSPMKGHSHVYWYRQLPEEGLKFMVYLQKENIIDESGMPKERFSAEFPKEGPSILRIQQVVRGDSAAYFCASSLGAGGNQPQHFGDGTRLSIL.

This clone was found once. The rearrangement uses TRBV6-2 or TRBV6-3 and TRBJ2-7; 10 bases match TRBD1. The trim removed 4 bases at V and 4 bases at J, leaving 10 bases unmatched. Germline CDR1 and CDR2: MNHEY and SVGEGT. CDR3 length: 16 residues. The CDR3 reads CASSSHRDRGGYEQYV. CDR3 coding DNA: TGTGCCAGCAGTTCCCACCGGGACAGGGGAGGATACGAGCAGTACGTC.

The V call is TRBV29-1, the J call TRBJ1-1; D perhaps matches TRBD1 (6 bases). Germline V gene lookup returns CDR1 SQVTM and CDR2 ANQGSEA. Trimming left V 7 bases short and J 7 bases short, with 10 bases between. CDR3 length: 10 amino acids. CDR3 in DNA: TGCAGCGCCCGGACAGATGAAGCTTTCTTT. Protein product: CSARTDEAFF.

The rearrangement links TRBV6-5 to TRBJ2-1; D is possibly TRBD2 (6 bases). Between the trimmed V and J ends, which lost 7 bases and 7 bases, there was a span of 20 bases. The CDR3 contains 15 residues. Germline loops: CDR1 MNHEY, CDR2 SVGAGI. The CDR3 is CASTPTLGSNNEQFF. Here the CDR3 DNA reads TGTGCCAGCACCCCGACGCTCGGGAGTAATAATGAGCAGTTCTTC.

This rearrangement joins TRBV20-1 to TRBJ1-1; D is possibly TRBD1 (5 bases). CDR3 length: 11 residues. The germline gives CDR1 DFQATT, CDR2 SNEGSKA (reference sequence). V dropped 5 bases and J dropped 7 bases, with 11 bases sitting between them. The CDR3 spells CSAPKTVEAFF. The CDR3 bases are TGCAGTGCTCCAAAGACAGTTGAAGCTTTCTTT.

The V and J genes are TRBV9 and TRBJ2-5; 7 nucleotides align to TRBD1. V trimming: 4 bases; J trimming: 5 bases; junction bases outside the gene matches: 11. Germline CDR1 SGDLS, CDR2 YYNGEE. This CDR3 contains 15 residues. The CDR3 nucleotides read TGTGCCAGCAGCTACTCGACAGGGCGTAAGGAGACCCAGTACTTC. Protein product: CASSYSTGRKETQYF.

To note about this clone: A junction boundary mismatches the germline segment, possibly from a read error. This chain connects TRBV5-1 to TRBJ1-2; 8 bases match TRBD1. The CDR3 totals 15 residues. Germline loops: CDR1 SGHRS, CDR2 YFSETQ. The CDR3 bases are TGCGCCAGCACCTTGGGGGGACAGGAGAACTATGGCTACACCTTC. This encodes CASTLGGQENYGYTF. The complete variable domain, with remaining parts taken from reference TRBV5-1 and TRBJ1-2, reads KAGVTQTPRYLIKTRGQQVTLSCSPISGHRSVSWYQQTPGQGLQFLFEYFSETQRNKGNFPGRFSGRQFSNSRSEMNVSTLELGDSALYLCASTLGGQENYGYTFGSGTRLTVV.

The V gene is TRBV27, the J gene TRBJ1-6; TRBD1 agrees at 9 bases. There are 14 residues in the CDR3. V lost 5 bases, J lost 8 bases, and 4 bases stayed unmatched. Germline V gene sequence: CDR1 MNHEY, CDR2 SMNVEV (reference sequence). This CDR3 is CASSRDREYSPLHF. The CDR3 nucleotides read TGTGCCAGCAGTCGGGACAGGGAGTATTCACCCCTCCACTTT.

The gene calls are TRBV25-1 and TRBJ1-3; possibly TRBD1 for D (5 bases). Trimming took 3 bases from V and 1 from J, leaving 16 bases between them. Per germline, CDR1 MGHDK and CDR2 SYGVNS. The CDR3 has 17 amino acids. For the CDR3, the DNA is TGTGCCAGCAGTGAGGGGGGTTGGGGAGGATCTGGAAACACCATATATTTT. Translation gives CASSEGGWGGSGNTIYF.

With respect to this clone: Other DNA sequences in this sample translate to the same CDR3. The chain links TRBV5-8 to TRBJ1-4; maybe TRBD1 (6 bases). This CDR3 region has 15 residues. With 2 bases removed from V and 1 base from J, the gap between germline ends came to 9 bases. Germline V gene sequence: CDR1 SGHTS, CDR2 YDEGEE. This CDR3 reads CASSLGGLTNEKLFF. The CDR3 coding sequence is TGTGCCAGCAGCTTAGGGGGTTTAACTAATGAAAAACTGTTTTTT.

As for this clone: This sample also contains other DNA sequences that code for the same CDR3. This sequence joins TRBV3-1 (or the pseudogene TRBV3-2) and TRBJ2-7, with D tentatively TRBD2 (6 bases). Germline CDR1 and CDR2: LGHDT and YNNKEL (reference sequence). Trimming left V 0 bases short and J 1 base short, with 16 bases between. There are 17 residues in the CDR3. The CDR3 DNA reads TGTGCCAGCAGCCAAGAAAACGGGGGTAGTCCTTCCTACGAGCAGTACGTC. Its protein product is CASSQENGGSPSYEQYV.

CDR3 amino acids: CASSLSSGFQETQYF. The DNA for the CDR3 is TGTGCCAGCAGCTTATCTAGCGGGTTCCAAGAGACCCAGTACTTC. The gene calls are TRBV11-2 and TRBJ2-5, with TRBD2 identical over 8 bases. J lost 1 base, V lost 2 bases, and 3 bases had no gene match. The V gene's germline CDR1 is SGHAT and CDR2 FQNNGV. CDR3 length: 15 amino acids.

This sequence joins TRBV24-1 and TRBJ2-2, with D perhaps TRBD1 (6 bases). The CDR3 loop spans 12 amino acids. Germline values: CDR1 KGHDR, CDR2 SFDVKD. V lost 5 bases and J lost 6, with 6 bases in between. The DNA for the CDR3 is TGTGCCACCAGTGCAGGGGCCGGGGAGCTGTTTTTT. Protein sequence: CATSAGAGELFF.

The chain recombines TRBV2 with TRBJ1-5; 7 bases align to TRBD1. The length of the CDR3 is 15 residues. After removal of 5 bases from V and 0 bases from J, the junction contained 4 bases not matched to a gene. Germline-derived CDR1 and CDR2 are SNHLY and FYNNEI. CDR3 amino acids: CASSRDRPSNQPQHF. CDR3 DNA: TGTGCCAGCAGTCGGGACAGACCTAGCAATCAGCCCCAGCATTTT.

The V gene is TRBV6-6, the J gene TRBJ2-7; D call uncertain. CDR1 and CDR2 from the germline V gene are MNHNY and SVGAGI (reference sequence). The CDR3 runs to 12 residues. Trimming shortened V by 5 bases and J by 2 bases, and 7 bases separated the two germline ends. The CDR3 sequence: CASSPRAYEQYF. The DNA for the CDR3 is TGTGCCAGCAGTCCCCGGGCCTACGAGCAGTACTTC.

V and J are TRBV9 and TRBJ2-3, with D perhaps TRBD2 (5 bases). The V end lost 3 bases, the J end lost 6 bases, and 14 bases lay between the germline ends. The CDR3 length is 14 residues. Germline V gene lookup returns CDR1 SGDLS and CDR2 YYNGEE. CDR3 residues: CASSALTEADTQYF. CDR3 coding DNA: TGTGCCAGCAGCGCGTTGACGGAGGCGGATACGCAGTATTTT.

The gene calls are TRBV27 and TRBJ2-6; 9 bases match TRBD2. V shed 2 bases, J shed 2 bases, and the junction held 4 bases outside the gene matches. In germline, CDR1 is MNHEY, CDR2 SMNVEV (reference sequence). The length of the CDR3 is 17 residues. Here the CDR3 DNA reads TGTGCCAGCAGTTTACTAGCGGGATCAACTGGGGCCAACGTCCTGACTTTC. Encoded protein: CASSLLAGSTGANVLTF. The full variable domain, completed using reference TRBV27 and TRBJ2-6, is EAQVTQNPRYLITVTGKKLTVTCSQNMNHEYMSWYRQDPGLGLRQIYYSMNVEVTDKGDVPEGYKVSRKEKRNFPLILESPSPNQTSLYFCASSLLAGSTGANVLTFGAGSRLTVL.

The chain joins TRBV5-1 to TRBJ1-2; TRBD1 aligns across 8 bases. There are 14 residues in the CDR3. Per germline, CDR1 SGHRS and CDR2 YFSETQ. V dropped 4 bases and J dropped 2; count of bases not matched to a gene: 4. The CDR3 DNA is TGCGCCAGCAGCACCAGGACAGGGAACTATGGCTACACCTTC. Encoded protein: CASSTRTGNYGYTF.

This clone appeared a single time. The rearrangement links TRBV6-2 or TRBV6-3 to TRBJ2-3; tentatively, D is TRBD2 (5 bases). The ends were cut back, 4 bases at V and 7 bases at J, with 15 bases in the middle. The CDR3 consists of 14 residues. The germline CDR1 and CDR2 sequences are MNHEY and SVGEGT. The CDR3 loop is CASSSSSRVHTQYF. CDR3 coding DNA: TGTGCCAGCAGTTCAAGCTCGAGGGTACATACGCAGTATTTT.

The gene calls are TRBV7-8 and TRBJ1-5, with TRBD1 as a possible D gene (5 bases). The germline V and J ends were trimmed by 0 bases and 4 bases, with 16 bases remaining between them. Germline CDR1 reads SGHVS; CDR2 reads FQNEAQ. CDR3 length equals 17 residues. The CDR3 sequence is CASSLASNRMRNQPQHF. The CDR3 DNA sequence: TGTGCCAGCAGCTTAGCTTCGAACAGGATGAGGAATCAGCCCCAGCATTTT.

This rearrangement joins TRBV5-1 to TRBJ2-7, with 7 bases fitting TRBD2. CDR3 length: 15 residues. Germline V lookup: CDR1 SGHRS, CDR2 YFSETQ. V gave up 5 bases and J gave up 6 bases; unmatched junction bases: 14. Here the CDR3 reads CASSRGGTTVSEQYF. CDR3 DNA: TGCGCCAGCAGTCGTGGCGGGACTACAGTAAGCGAGCAGTACTTC.